This T cell receptor beta chain was captured by sequencing in a study of technical replicates of blood from a few donors. V was cut by 0 bases and J by 4 bases, with 15 bases left in between. Germline assignment: CDR1 SGHDT and CDR2 YYEEEE. The CDR3 is 16 residues long. The data were produced by immunoSEQ multiplex PCR, yet TCRdb's version contains in-frame clones alone and is incomplete. The profile shows over 70,000 clones, 96% of them singletons. The source is a human donor in good health. The sequenced sample consisted of T cells isolated from PBMCs. V is TRBV5-6 and J is TRBJ2-3, with D perhaps matching TRBD1 (5 bases). This CDR3 reads CASSLVSGSAADTQYF. The CDR3 DNA sequence: TGTGCCAGCAGCTTGGTATCAGGGTCGGCCGCAGATACGCAGTATTTT.